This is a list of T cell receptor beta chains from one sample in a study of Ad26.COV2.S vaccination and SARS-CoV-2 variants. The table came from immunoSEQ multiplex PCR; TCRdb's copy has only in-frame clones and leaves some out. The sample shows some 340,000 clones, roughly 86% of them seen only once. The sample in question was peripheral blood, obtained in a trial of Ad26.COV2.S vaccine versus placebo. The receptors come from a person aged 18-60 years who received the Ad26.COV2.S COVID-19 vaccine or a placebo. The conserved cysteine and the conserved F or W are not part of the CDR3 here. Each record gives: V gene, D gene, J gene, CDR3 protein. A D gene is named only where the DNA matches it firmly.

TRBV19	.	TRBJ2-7	ATGQNYEQY
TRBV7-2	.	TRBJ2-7	ASSLGQGNSYEQY
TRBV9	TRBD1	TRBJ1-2	ASSAWTGPNYGYT
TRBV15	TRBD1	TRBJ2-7	ATSRTGLSPYEQY
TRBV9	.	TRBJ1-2	ASSVDTDYGYT
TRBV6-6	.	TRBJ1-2	ASSHLLGGYT
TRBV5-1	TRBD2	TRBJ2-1	ASGGPSGLYNEQF
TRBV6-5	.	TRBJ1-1	ASSSLMVSEAF
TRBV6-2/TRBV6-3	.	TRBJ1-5	ASSYRRGASNQPQH
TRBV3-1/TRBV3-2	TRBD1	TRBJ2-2	ASSATGGTGELF
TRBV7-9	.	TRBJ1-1	ASSSEAGLEAF
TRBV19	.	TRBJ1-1	ASSPTLANTEAF
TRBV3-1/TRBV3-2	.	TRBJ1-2	ASSPTPFSGGFNYGYT
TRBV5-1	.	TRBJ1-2	ASSLESLQPYGYT
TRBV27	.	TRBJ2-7	ATRGSSYEQY
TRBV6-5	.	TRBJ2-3	ASRAYWDIGY
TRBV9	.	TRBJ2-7	ASSVVGSYEQY
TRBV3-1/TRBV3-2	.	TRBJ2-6	ASSHRGRPGANVLT
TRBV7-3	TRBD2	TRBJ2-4	ASSQTSGAENIQY
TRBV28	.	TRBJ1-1	ASTPGGALSTEAF
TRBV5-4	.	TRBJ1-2	ASSLGRNYGYT